This entry features one T cell receptor beta chain sequence. This sample is part of a study of blood T cell repertoires in COVID-19. Assay used: immunoSEQ multiplex PCR; TCRdb lists only in-frame clones, some missing. This repertoire shows 180,000 or so clones, 82% found once; its top ten account for roughly 9.1%. CDR1 and CDR2 (germline): MNHEY, SMNVEV (reference sequence). The CDR3 totals 13 residues. V dropped 4 bases and J dropped 7 bases, with 11 bases sitting between them. The V and J genes are TRBV27 and TRBJ2-1, with D unresolved. This TCR derives from a woman between 70 and 85 years old with acute or convalescent COVID-19. The sample was peripheral blood. CDR3 region: CASSYASPNEQFF. Written as DNA, the CDR3 is TGTGCCAGCAGTTACGCGTCCCCGAATGAGCAGTTCTTC.